Given below is one TCR beta chain in context. The antigen remains undetermined. The CDR3 contains 13 residues. CDR1 MDHEN and CDR2 SYDVKM come from the germline V gene. J lost 6 bases, V lost 5 bases, and 6 bases had no gene match. This sample is part of a study of shared clonotypes between healthy human individuals. The table came from immunoSEQ multiplex PCR; TCRdb's copy has only in-frame clones and leaves some out. Here the sample spans some 530,000 clones, approximately 81% being singletons. The study, taken as a whole, reports: How much donors shared clonotypes was expected to be affected by sequencing depth.

The chain has TRBV28 and TRBJ1-2; 7 bases are shared with TRBD1. Sequenced input: PBMCs. The sequence was obtained from a middle-aged woman in good health. Some clones in this sample may be carry-over from other donors' samples. The CDR3 here is CASSPQGEDGYTF. For the CDR3, the DNA is TGTGCCAGCAGTCCCCAGGGGGAGGATGGCTACACCTTC.